This entry describes one T cell receptor (beta chain). It has no known antigen specificity. No much larger clone is present one base from it, and per-base qualities are unavailable. For the CD8 naive samples, CD45RO-negative cells were positively selected for CCR7, yielding a CD45RA+CCR7+ population from which TemRA cells were excluded. Donors were healthy HIV-negative adults with no recently reported acute infections or vaccinations. All donors were Caucasian adults living in Nashville, Tennessee, USA. After blood collection by leukapheresis, PBMCs were isolated using Ficoll-Histopaque density gradient centrifugation and then cryopreserved in the vapor phase of liquid nitrogen. Analytical flow cytometry was used to check the purity and quantity of every magnetically sorted T cell population. From each sorted fraction, genomic DNA was isolated and quantified by UV absorbance on a Nanodrop 2000c. The sample originates from a study of shared clonotypes between healthy human individuals (TCRdb year 2020). Concerning the study at large: Two women and three men aged 18 to 49 years were included in the cohort. For each donor, CD4 naive and CD4 memory were each given three plates, CD8 naive was given two plates, and CD8 memory was given one plate. Blood TCR repertoires of roughly five healthy adults were deeply sequenced to estimate repertoire size and the extent of clonotype sharing between individuals. To increase sequencing depth and limit assay-specific biases, TCR repertoire library preparation and sequencing were carried out by different laboratories using diverse techniques. Each donor's leukapheresis produced roughly between roughly 0.9 and 9 billion PBMCs. On the study overall, not on this receptor specifically: Naive subsets generally had larger estimated clonotype richness than memory subsets. Sampling was limited to blood, and TCR repertoires in tissue likely differ from TCR repertoires in blood. Sharing across a few donors was observed for approximately 4.6% of naive CD4, under 4% of naive CD8, about 2.3% of memory CD4, and less than 0.45% of memory CD8 clonotypes. Pairwise subsampling led to the expectation that sequencing depth would affect the degree of clonotype sharing among donors. Incomplete sequencing was indicated by rarefaction of sorted-subset datasets, despite the large sequencing depth. The small number of donors limited the genetic and exposure-history diversity represented. Higher generation probabilities were observed for clonotypes shared by all four sorted-subset donors than for non-shared clonotypes.

TCR CDR3 regions were amplified from genomic DNA by multiplex PCR using the deep immunoSEQ assay. Extracted genomic DNA from each cell subset was spread evenly across all wells of several immunoSEQ 96-well plates, with each plate serving as a replicate. For sorted subsets, about 0.2 ug genomic DNA, equal to tens of thousands of T cell genomes, was loaded into each replicate PCR. The purified libraries were quantified using a Qubit 3.0 fluorometer, sized with a Bioanalyzer 2100, and then quantified again using the KAPA Library Quantification kit. Every immunoSEQ 96-well plate was sequenced on a dedicated single-read 150-cycle Illumina NextSeq 550 flow cell. On the study's bioinformatics: Because the immunoSEQ output included only junctional sequences and no quality scores, the filtering could not be the same as the filtering used for full-length reads. To assign V/J genes and CDR3, sequences were annotated against IMGT germline references using PyIR, a Python wrapper for IgBLAST v1.9. Any read was removed if the V/J assignment was weak (E-value above 1e-6), the CDR3 was missing, or the read contained stop codons, out-of-frame junctions, or ambiguous translated residues. A V3J clonotype was defined by an identical inferred V gene, J gene, and CDR3 amino acid sequence. To compute the percentage overlap between repertoires, the number of shared unique clonotypes was divided by the size of the smaller repertoire. Richness of each repertoire was evaluated using RTK rarefaction, the Chao1 estimator, and Recon v2.1 estimates of unobserved clonotypes. Generation probabilities were computed with OLGA for all TCRbeta clonotypes obtained by the gDNA method from four donors. This is the immuneACCESS table as TCRdb keeps it, with only in-frame sequences that have V and J called. A part of the clones is gone; compared with another copy, unresolved V genes explain less than half, and the rest is unexplained. V, J and clone size reflect that table, while D and trimming were determined from the DNA. This sample is represented by 2 million to 2.5 million clones; 93% of them were singletons. The ten most abundant clones make up roughly 1.8% of the sample.

The clonotype was recovered from a man aged 18 to 29 in good health. Some clones in this sample may be carry-over from other donors' samples. The sequenced material came from naive CD8+ T cells from PBMCs. Taken with the paper, the label for cell subset or site translates to: CD45RA+CCR7+.

The DNA sequence is given as TGTGCCAGCAGTTTAATGCTAGGAGGGGTCGCTGAGACCCAGTACTTC. Its protein product is CASSLMLGGVAETQYF. The chain is made from TRBV28 and TRBJ2-5; a tentative D match to TRBD2 spans 6 bases. The germline V gene sets CDR1 to MDHEN and CDR2 to SYDVKM. V is cut by 2 bases and J by 5 bases, and the space between the germline ends is 18 bases. The CDR3 runs 16 residues from the cysteine to the phenylalanine. Only the CDR3 DNA stays, 48 bases, in frame from base 1. Reference TRBV28 and TRBJ2-5 proteins supply the regions before and after the CDR3; the full variable domain is: DVKVTQSSRYLVKRTGEKVFLECVQDMDHENMFWYRQDPGLGLRLIYFSYDVKMKEKGDIPEGYSVSREKKERFSLILESASTNQTSMYLCASSLMLGGVAETQYFGPGTRLLVL.